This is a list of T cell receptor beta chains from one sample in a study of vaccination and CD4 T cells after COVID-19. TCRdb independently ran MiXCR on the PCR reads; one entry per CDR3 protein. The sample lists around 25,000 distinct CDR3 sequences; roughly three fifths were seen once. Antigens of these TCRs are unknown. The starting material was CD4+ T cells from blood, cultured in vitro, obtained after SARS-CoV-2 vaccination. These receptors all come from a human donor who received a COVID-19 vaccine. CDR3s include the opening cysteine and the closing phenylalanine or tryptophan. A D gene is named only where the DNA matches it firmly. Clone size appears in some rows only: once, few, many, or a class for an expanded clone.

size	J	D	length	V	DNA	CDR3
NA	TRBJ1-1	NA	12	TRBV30	TGTGCCTGGAGAGGACAGAACACTGAAGCTTTCTTT	CAWRGQNTEAFF
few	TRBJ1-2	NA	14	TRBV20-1	TGCAGTGCTAGAGATGAATCAGGGACGGCTGGCTACACCTTC	CSARDESGTAGYTF
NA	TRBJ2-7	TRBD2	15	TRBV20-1	TGCAGTGCTTCGGGGGGGGAAGCGGGGGCCTACGAGCAGTACTTC	CSASGGEAGAYEQYF
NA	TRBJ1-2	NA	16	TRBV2	TGTGCCAGCAGTAACGCCCGCAGGTCTACAAACTATGGCTACACCTTC	CASSNARRSTNYGYTF
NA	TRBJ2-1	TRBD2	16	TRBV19	TGTGCCAGTAGTCCCGAAACTAGCGGGGTTAGCAATGAGCAGTTCTTC	CASSPETSGVSNEQFF
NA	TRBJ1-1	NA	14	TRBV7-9	TGTGCCAGCAGCCACAGGGTCATGAACACTGAAGCTTTCTTT	CASSHRVMNTEAFF
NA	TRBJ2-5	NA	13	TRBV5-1	TGCGCCAGCAGCTCGGACCCCAAGGAGACCCAGTACTTC	CASSSDPKETQYF
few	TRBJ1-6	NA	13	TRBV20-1	TGCAGTGCTAGGGCAGGGGATAATTCACCCCTCCACTTT	CSARAGDNSPLHF
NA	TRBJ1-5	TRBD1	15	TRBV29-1	TGCAGCGTGCGAAAGACAGGGGATAGCAATCAGCCCCAGCATTTT	CSVRKTGDSNQPQHF
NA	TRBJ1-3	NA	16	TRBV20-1	TGCAGTGCTAGATATCAGGGTCGATCCTCTGGAAACACCATATATTTT	CSARYQGRSSGNTIYF
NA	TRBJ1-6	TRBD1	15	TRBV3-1	TGTGCCAGCAGCCACGGGACAGGGCGTAATTCACCCCTCCACTTT	CASSHGTGRNSPLHF
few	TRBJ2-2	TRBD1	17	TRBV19	TGTGCCAGCCTGAACTCCCGGGACAGGGGTCACACCGGGGAGCTGTTTTTT	CASLNSRDRGHTGELFF